What follows is one T cell receptor beta chain and its context. The antigen remains unidentified. The PCR contained 60 Vbeta and 13 Jbeta primers. Sequencing was performed with immunoSEQ multiplex PCR; in TCRdb, only in-frame clones are kept and a portion is missing. Among 100,000 or so clones, around two thirds were seen once, and the ten largest hold about 2%. This CDR3 region has 14 residues. Germline values: CDR1 MDHEN, CDR2 SYDVKM. V was shortened by 8 bases and J by 4 bases, with 14 bases between the two germline ends. This record comes from a study of cytomegalovirus exposure and HLA in healthy donors. The study, taken as a whole, reports: In a later analysis, TCR beta V- and J-gene trimming was associated with a missense DCLRE1C variant. Roughly uniform depth of sequencing across donors was assumed in presence/absence analyses.

The sequence was obtained from a human donor in good health. The sequencing sample was made of PBMCs. V is TRBV28 and J is TRBJ1-4, with D possibly matching TRBD1 (6 bases). Here the CDR3 reads CASHETGNNEKLFF. CDR3 DNA sequence: TGTGCCAGCCATGAAACAGGGAATAATGAAAAACTGTTTTTT. The complete variable domain, with remaining parts taken from reference TRBV28 and TRBJ1-4, reads DVKVTQSSRYLVKRTGEKVFLECVQDMDHENMFWYRQDPGLGLRLIYFSYDVKMKEKGDIPEGYSVSREKKERFSLILESASTNQTSMYLCASHETGNNEKLFFGSGTQLSVL.